This TCR beta chain derives from a study of T cell responses to AZD1222 COVID-19 vaccine. The CDR3 extends over 18 amino acids. General observations from the study: The donor cohort was predominantly white British with a female majority, and clonal diversity may have been underestimated. Seropositive status at baseline applied to only six AZD1222 recipients.

Sequenced by immunoSEQ multiplex PCR; TCRdb stores in-frame clones only, minus some. Of about 120,000 clones listed, 85% to 95% are singletons. Notes on this clone: Its antigen is as yet unknown.

The rearrangement links TRBV12-2 to TRBJ2-2; the table calls TRBD1, which could not be checked here. TRBV12-2 is recorded as a pseudogene. Source: peripheral blood, taken on day 0 of AZD1222 vaccination. The sequence derives from an adult in good health. CDR3 bases: TGTGCAAGTCGCTTAGCGTTTGGTTCAGGGGGGCACACCGGGGAGCTGTTTTTT. This sequence encodes CASRLAFGSGGHTGELFF.